A selection of T cell receptor beta chains follows, all from one sample in a study of shared clonotypes between healthy human individuals. Repertoires were generated with immunoSEQ multiplex PCR, while TCRdb's copy carries only in-frame clones and drops some. The profile shows around 640,000 clones, approximately 96% of them singletons. The source material was naive CD8+ T cells sorted from blood. The receptor set was obtained from a woman aged 30 to 39 in good health. CDR3s include the opening cysteine and the closing phenylalanine or tryptophan. A D gene is named only where the DNA matches it firmly. The listing skips clone size in some rows; elsewhere it reads once, few, many or a size class.

size,V,D,J,CDR3,DNA
.,TRBV18,.,TRBJ2-7,CASSPTRQGGATYEQYF,TGTGCCAGCTCACCGACGCGCCAGGGCGGGGCCACCTACGAGCAGTACTTC
once,TRBV14,.,TRBJ2-7,CASSQGGLSSYEQYF,TGTGCCAGCAGCCAAGGCGGCCTGAGCTCCTACGAGCAGTACTTC
.,TRBV28,.,TRBJ2-3,CASKPLPGALKADTQYF,TGTGCCAGCAAGCCTCTTCCCGGGGCCCTCAAGGCAGATACGCAGTATTTT
.,TRBV25-1,TRBD2,TRBJ2-5,CASRSGREGWPVETQYF,TGTGCCAGCAGAAGCGGGAGGGAGGGGTGGCCAGTGGAGACCCAGTACTTC
.,TRBV7-9,.,TRBJ2-3,CASSLADSTDTQYF,TGTGCCAGCAGCTTAGCAGACAGCACAGATACGCAGTATTTT
few,TRBV2,TRBD2,TRBJ2-7,CASSDTSGTYEQYF,TGTGCCAGCAGTGATACTAGCGGGACCTACGAGCAGTACTTC
.,TRBV18,TRBD2,TRBJ2-7,CASSPPSGSALVQYF,TGTGCCAGCTCACCACCTAGCGGGAGTGCTTTGGTGCAGTACTTC
.,TRBV28,.,TRBJ2-7,CASSFSKGQYF,TGTGCCAGCAGTTTCTCGAAGGGGCAGTACTTC
once,TRBV29-1,.,TRBJ2-5,CSVDTGRGPLWEQYF,TGCAGCGTTGATACCGGCAGAGGACCCCTCTGGGAGCAGTACTTC
.,TRBV12-5,.,TRBJ1-2,CASGLGPETDYGYTF,TGTGCTAGTGGTTTGGGACCGGAGACGGACTATGGCTACACCTTC
.,TRBV7-6,.,TRBJ2-1,CASSLGASEQFF,TGTGCCAGCAGCTTGGGGGCAAGTGAGCAGTTCTTC
.,TRBV5-1,.,TRBJ2-5,CASSPSDSHPRETQYF,TGCGCCAGCAGCCCAAGCGACAGCCACCCGAGGGAGACCCAGTACTTC
.,TRBV19,TRBD2,TRBJ2-1,CASSIQSGGYNEQFF,TGTGCCAGTAGTATACAGAGCGGGGGCTACAATGAGCAGTTCTTC
.,TRBV15,.,TRBJ1-1,CATSRRQADVNTEAFF,TGTGCCACCAGCAGAAGACAGGCTGACGTGAACACTGAAGCTTTCTTT
.,TRBV16,TRBD1,TRBJ2-7,CASSQSGTGLSEQYF,TGTGCCAGCAGCCAATCAGGGACAGGGCTCTCCGAGCAGTACTTC
.,TRBV7-9,.,TRBJ2-1,CASSVLCKQFF,TGTGCCAGCAGCGTCCTCTGCAAGCAGTTCTTC
.,TRBV27,.,TRBJ1-2,CASRPRQRVYGYTF,TGTGCCAGCAGGCCGAGACAGCGAGTCTATGGCTACACCTTC
few,TRBV7-9,.,TRBJ1-2,CASSEDGAGYTF,TGTGCCAGCAGCGAGGACGGTGCTGGCTACACCTTC
.,TRBV7-9,.,TRBJ2-2,CASSLDTGTNTGELFF,TGTGCCAGCAGCTTAGATACAGGGACTAACACCGGGGAGCTGTTTTTT
.,TRBV5-6,.,TRBJ1-1,CASSLAHTEAFF,TGTGCCAGCAGCTTGGCCCACACTGAAGCTTTCTTT
.,TRBV5-1,TRBD1,TRBJ2-7,CASQGQGSEQYF,TGCGCCAGCCAGGGACAGGGAAGCGAGCAGTACTTC
.,TRBV5-4,.,TRBJ2-1,CASSPEGGSYNEQFF,TGTGCCAGCAGCCCGGAGGGGGGATCCTACAATGAGCAGTTCTTC
.,TRBV5-5,.,TRBJ2-7,CASSILGADEQYF,TGTGCCAGCAGCATTCTAGGGGCCGACGAGCAGTACTTC
.,TRBV7-9,.,TRBJ2-1,CASSLGAFNNEQFF,TGTGCCAGCAGCTTAGGTGCGTTTAACAATGAGCAGTTCTTC
.,TRBV13,TRBD2,TRBJ2-2,CASSPLAGGPDGELFF,TGTGCCAGCAGCCCCCTAGCGGGAGGGCCCGACGGGGAGCTGTTTTTT
once,TRBV7-8,.,TRBJ1-1,CASSLFGRDTEAFF,TGTGCCAGCAGCTTATTCGGGAGGGACACTGAAGCTTTCTTT
.,TRBV28,.,TRBJ2-7,CASSFESKEYF,TGTGCCAGCAGTTTCGAGTCTAAGGAGTACTTC
.,TRBV2,.,TRBJ2-7,CAAKPPGTYLYEQYF,TGTGCCGCCAAGCCTCCCGGGACCTACCTCTACGAGCAGTACTTC
.,TRBV5-6,TRBD1,TRBJ2-6,CASSLGTGGVVGANVLTF,TGTGCCAGCAGCTTAGGTACAGGGGGCGTCGTCGGGGCCAACGTCCTGACTTTC
.,TRBV13,.,TRBJ1-2,CASSPPRQVHGYTF,TGTGCCAGCAGCCCCCCTCGGCAGGTGCATGGCTACACCTTC
.,TRBV30,.,TRBJ2-6,CAWSAGSGANVLTF,TGTGCCTGGAGTGCGGGTTCTGGGGCCAACGTCCTGACTTTC
.,TRBV10-3,.,TRBJ2-7,CAISDIDKAYYEQYF,TGTGCCATCAGTGACATTGACAAAGCTTACTACGAGCAGTACTTC
.,TRBV4-1,.,TRBJ2-7,CASSQREGPGAAYEQYF,TGCGCCAGCAGCCAGAGGGAGGGCCCGGGGGCAGCCTACGAGCAGTACTTC